This T cell receptor (beta chain) appears in the sequencing data of a study of T cell responses to AZD1222 COVID-19 vaccine. The repertoire was sequenced with immunoSEQ multiplex PCR; TCRdb's copy has only in-frame clones and lacks some. Of roughly 85,000 clones in the sample, approximately 90% were seen once. The CDR3 sequence is 16 residues long. Germline V gene lookup returns CDR1 SGHTA and CDR2 FQGTGA. Trimming removed 6 bases from V and 0 bases from J; junction bases left unmatched: 6. Regarding this clone: No antigen is known for it.

Study observations and caveats: Baseline antibody screening turned up just a handful of seropositive AZD1222 recipients. Clonal diversity may have been underestimated, and the donors were mostly white British, with more females than males.

This TCR was recovered from an adult who received the AZD1222 COVID-19 vaccine. Sequences were derived from peripheral blood, sampled 28 days after the second AZD1222 dose. This chain uses TRBV7-3 with TRBJ2-2; TRBD2 matches at 8 bases. CDR3 sequence reads: CASSSAGGPNTGELFF. CDR3 coding DNA: TGTGCCAGCAGTTCCGCGGGGGGACCGAACACCGGGGAGCTGTTTTTT.